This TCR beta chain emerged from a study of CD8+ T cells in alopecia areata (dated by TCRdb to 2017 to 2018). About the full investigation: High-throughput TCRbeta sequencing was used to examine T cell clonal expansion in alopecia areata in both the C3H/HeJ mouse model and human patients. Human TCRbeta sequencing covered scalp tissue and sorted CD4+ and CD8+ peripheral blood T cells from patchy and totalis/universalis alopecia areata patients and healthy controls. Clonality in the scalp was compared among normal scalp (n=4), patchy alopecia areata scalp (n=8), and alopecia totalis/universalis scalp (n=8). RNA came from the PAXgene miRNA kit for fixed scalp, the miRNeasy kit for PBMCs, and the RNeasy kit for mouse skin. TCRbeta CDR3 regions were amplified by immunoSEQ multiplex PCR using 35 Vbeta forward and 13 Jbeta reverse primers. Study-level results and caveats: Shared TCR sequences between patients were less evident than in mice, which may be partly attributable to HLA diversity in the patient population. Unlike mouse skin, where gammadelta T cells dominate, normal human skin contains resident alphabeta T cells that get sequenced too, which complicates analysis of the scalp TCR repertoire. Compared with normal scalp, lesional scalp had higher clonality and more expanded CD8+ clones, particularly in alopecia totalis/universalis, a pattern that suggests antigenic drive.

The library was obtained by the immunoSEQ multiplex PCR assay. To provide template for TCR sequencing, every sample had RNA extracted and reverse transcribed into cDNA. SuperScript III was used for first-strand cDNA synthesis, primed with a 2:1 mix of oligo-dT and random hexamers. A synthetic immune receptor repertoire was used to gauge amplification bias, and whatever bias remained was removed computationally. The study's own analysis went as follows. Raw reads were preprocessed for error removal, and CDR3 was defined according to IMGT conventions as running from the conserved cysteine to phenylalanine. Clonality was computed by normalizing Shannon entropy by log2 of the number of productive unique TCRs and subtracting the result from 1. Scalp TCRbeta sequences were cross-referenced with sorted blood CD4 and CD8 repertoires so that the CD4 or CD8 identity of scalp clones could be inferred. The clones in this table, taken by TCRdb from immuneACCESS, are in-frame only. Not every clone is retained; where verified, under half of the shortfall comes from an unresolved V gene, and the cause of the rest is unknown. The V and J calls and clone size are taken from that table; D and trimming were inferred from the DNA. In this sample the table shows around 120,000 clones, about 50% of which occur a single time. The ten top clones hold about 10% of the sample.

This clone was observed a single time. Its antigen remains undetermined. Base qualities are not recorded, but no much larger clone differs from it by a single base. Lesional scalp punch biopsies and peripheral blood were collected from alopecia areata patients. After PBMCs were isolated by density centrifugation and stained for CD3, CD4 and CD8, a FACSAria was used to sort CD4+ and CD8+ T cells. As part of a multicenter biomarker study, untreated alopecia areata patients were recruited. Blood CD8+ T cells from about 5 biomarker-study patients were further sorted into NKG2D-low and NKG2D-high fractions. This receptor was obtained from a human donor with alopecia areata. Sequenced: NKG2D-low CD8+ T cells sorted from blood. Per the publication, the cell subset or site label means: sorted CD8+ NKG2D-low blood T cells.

Here the CDR3 is given as CASSLPSRNYGYTF. At the DNA level, the sequence is TGTGCCAGCAGCTTACCCTCACGTAACTATGGCTACACCTTC. The chain links TRBV5-6 with TRBJ1-2; too little of a D gene remains to name it. CDR1 and CDR2, looked up from the germline V gene, are SGHDT and YYEEEE. V loses 2 bases of germline sequence and J loses 1 base, and the interval between the two ends is 9 bases. The CDR3 sequence holds 14 residues, the cysteine and phenylalanine included. Only the CDR3 DNA stays, 42 bases, in frame from base 1. When the CDR3 is completed using the reference TRBV5-6 and TRBJ1-2 genes on either side, the full variable domain is DAGVTQSPTHLIKTRGQQVTLRCSPKSGHDTVSWYQQALGQGPQFIFQYYEEEERQRGNFPDRFSGHQFPNYSSELNVNALLLGDSALYLCASSLPSRNYGYTFGSGTRLTVV.